One and the same sample provided the 17 T cell receptor beta chains below, sequenced in a study of T cells in Graves' hyperthyroidism and ophthalmopathy (dated by TCRdb to about 2019). Libraries were made using multiplex PCR. The run used an Illumina HiSeq 2000. Amplification of TCR beta CDR3 regions was carried out from RNA transcripts. The TCR CDR3 was subjected to a first round of RT-PCR using the HTBI primer set and the Qiagen OneStep RT-PCR kit. TCRdb redid the processing of the public reads, applying fastp at Q25 and MiXCR, and retained in-frame beta chains. Entries that share a CDR3 protein sequence are merged under the most common genes and DNA. Counted in this sample were around 340,000 distinct CDR3 sequences; around a sixth of them appeared once. The top ten hold about a sixth of the sample. Sequenced input: blood. These TCRs come from a woman between 40 and 55 years old with Graves' ophthalmopathy.

This clonotype showed up many times. The chain has TRBV18 and TRBJ1-1, with D tentatively TRBD1 (6 bases). Germline V gives CDR1 KGHSH, CDR2 LQKENI. The germline V and J ends were trimmed by 2 bases and 0 bases, with 10 bases remaining between them. There are 15 residues in the CDR3. CDR3 sequence reads: CASSPGTPMNTEAFF. The CDR3 nucleotides read TGTGCCAGCTCACCAGGGACACCAATGAACACTGAAGCTTTCTTT.

At least ten counts were recorded for this clonotype. The rearrangement uses TRBV28 and TRBJ2-5; 9 bases map to TRBD1. The CDR3 sequence is 15 residues long. CDR1 and CDR2 from the germline V gene are MDHEN and SYDVKM. V was clipped by 5 bases and J by 4 bases; unmatched bases: 8. This CDR3 is CASSTINRGRETQYF. In DNA form, the CDR3 reads TGTGCCAGCAGTACGATTAACAGGGGGCGAGAGACCCAGTACTTC.

This clonotype was seen repeatedly, ten times or more. CDR3 amino acids: CASMLGGDGYTF. CDR3 coding DNA: TGTGCCAGCATGCTAGGTGGAGACGGCTACACCTTC. This chain joins TRBV12-3 or TRBV12-4 and TRBJ1-2; D is unresolved. CDR3 length: 12 amino acids. V was trimmed by 7 bases and J by 8 bases, leaving 14 bases between them.

This clonotype appeared many times. V usage is TRBV6-2 or TRBV6-3 and J usage is TRBJ1-5; D gene uncertain. The V and J ends lost 8 bases and 0 bases respectively, with 11 bases between them. Germline V gene sequence: CDR1 MNHEY, CDR2 SVGEGT. The CDR3 runs 14 residues. The CDR3 nucleotides are TGTGCCAGCGGCCTGAGAGCTAGCAATCAGCCCCAGCATTTT. Amino acids: CASGLRASNQPQHF.

The sample holds many counts of this clonotype. The chain recombines TRBV19 with TRBJ2-1, with TRBD2 matching over 14 bases. Germline CDR1 is LNHDA and CDR2 is SQIVND (reference sequence). Losses at the gene ends were 4 bases for V and 5 bases for J; bases not matched to a gene: 4. The CDR3 runs to 16 residues. The CDR3: CASSNLGLAGDNEQFF. Here the CDR3 DNA reads TGTGCCAGTAGTAACCTGGGACTAGCGGGAGACAATGAGCAGTTCTTC.

This clonotype was found a few times. V is TRBV18 and J is TRBJ2-7; 7 nucleotides match TRBD1. This CDR3 comprises 15 residues. Per germline, CDR1 KGHSH and CDR2 LQKENI. The trim removed 0 bases at V and 6 bases at J, leaving 8 bases unmatched. In DNA, the CDR3 is TGTGCCAGCTCACCACCGACAGGGTTGTTGCGCGAGCAGTACTTC. This encodes CASSPPTGLLREQYF.

This clonotype has ten or more counts. The chain is built from TRBV20-1 and TRBJ2-1; the D gene is possibly TRBD2 (6 bases). Looked up from germline, CDR1 is DFQATT and CDR2 is SNEGSKA (reference sequence). This CDR3 region has 14 residues. V was pared by 3 bases and J by 15 bases, with 24 bases between. The CDR3 loop reads CSASQGAGLHQGFF. The CDR3 coding sequence is TGCAGTGCTAGCCAGGGCGCGGGACTGCATCAAGGGTTCTTC.

This clonotype has ten or more counts. V is TRBV5-1 and J is TRBJ1-1; weak D call: TRBD1 (6 bases). The ends were cut back, 6 bases at V and 1 base at J, with 16 bases in the middle. Germline CDR1 SGHRS, CDR2 YFSETQ. This CDR3 has 15 amino acids. The CDR3 DNA is TGCGCCAGCACAAATCCCCTACAGGGGAACACTGAAGCTTTCTTT. The encoded protein is CASTNPLQGNTEAFF.

This clonotype was detected many times. This sequence joins TRBV27 and TRBJ2-7; tentatively, D is TRBD2 (5 bases). V gave up 5 bases and J gave up 4 bases, with 18 bases separating them. This CDR3 is 15 amino acids long. From germline, CDR1 is MNHEY and CDR2 SMNVEV (reference sequence). As DNA, the CDR3 is TGTGCCAGCAGTCACGGGATCACCGGTGGGTACGAGCAGTACTTC. Its protein is CASSHGITGGYEQYF.

This sequence joins TRBV7-9 and TRBJ2-7, with 7 bases lining up with TRBD1. The CDR3 is made up of 14 amino acids. CDR1 and CDR2 from the germline V gene are SEHNR and FQNEAQ (reference sequence). With V trimmed by 5 bases and J by 2 bases, 6 bases remained unmatched. CDR3 sequence: CASSGRQGPYEQYF. In DNA form, the CDR3 reads TGTGCCAGCAGCGGTAGACAGGGTCCCTACGAGCAGTACTTC.

This clonotype was recorded at least ten times. At one end, the junction sequence differs from germline, possibly due to a read error. The rearrangement joins TRBV19 to TRBJ1-5, with unresolved D. Germline lookup yields CDR1 LNHDA and CDR2 SQIVND (reference sequence). CDR3 length equals 14 residues. Here the CDR3 DNA reads TGTGCCAGTAGTCTAGATGGGGATAATCAGCCCCAGCATTTT. Translated: CASSLDGDNQPQHF.

The chain couples TRBV28 to TRBJ2-7; the D gene is possibly TRBD1 (6 bases). With 6 bases removed from V and 5 bases from J, the gap between germline ends came to 20 bases. This CDR3 comprises 15 residues. Germline values: CDR1 MDHEN, CDR2 SYDVKM. The DNA of the CDR3 is TGTGCCAGCAGCAAACAGGGCGCTCGGTCCCACGAGCAGTACTTC. It encodes CASSKQGARSHEQYF. Together with reference TRBV28 and TRBJ2-7, the CDR3 gives the full variable domain: DVKVTQSSRYLVKRTGEKVFLECVQDMDHENMFWYRQDPGLGLRLIYFSYDVKMKEKGDIPEGYSVSREKKERFSLILESASTNQTSMYLCASSKQGARSHEQYFGPGTRLTVT.

This clonotype has ten or more counts. A much larger clone is a single base away; this may be a read error. V and J are TRBV6-5 and TRBJ1-1; D is possibly TRBD1 (6 bases). This CDR3 has 14 residues. Germline V gene lookup returns CDR1 MNHEY and CDR2 SVGAGI. Here the CDR3 DNA reads TGTGCCAGCAGTTACGGTCCCGGGGACACTGAAGCTCTCTTT. It encodes CASSYGPGDTEALF.

This clonotype was counted at least ten times. This sequence joins TRBV28 and TRBJ1-5; TRBD1 aligns across 9 bases. V shed 1 base and J 7 bases; nucleotides not matched to a gene: 11. Germline V gene lookup returns CDR1 MDHEN and CDR2 SYDVKM. The CDR3 is 17 residues long. CDR3 in amino acids: CASSLYRWDRVGQPQHF. DNA for the CDR3: TGTGCCAGCAGTTTATACCGATGGGACAGGGTTGGGCAGCCCCAGCATTTT.

This clonotype was seen many times. The chain employs TRBV10-3 and TRBJ2-4; D might be TRBD1 (5 bases). Trimming shortened V by 1 base and J by 4 bases, and 17 bases separated the two germline ends. The germline gives CDR1 ENHRY, CDR2 SYGVKD. CDR3 size: 17 residues. CDR3 protein: CAISELWAGQVKNIQYF. CDR3 nucleotides: TGTGCCATCAGTGAGTTGTGGGCAGGGCAAGTTAAAAACATTCAGTACTTC.

This clonotype has ten or more counts. The chain is built from TRBV2 and TRBJ2-5; D perhaps matches TRBD2 (5 bases). This CDR3 spans 13 amino acids. V lost 5 bases to trimming and J lost 4 bases, with 11 bases between them. Germline V CDR1 and CDR2: SNHLY, FYNNEI. The CDR3 bases are TGTGCCAGCAGTTGGCGGGTGGGAGAGACCCAGTACTTC. It specifies CASSWRVGETQYF.

This clonotype was recorded many times. The chain carries TRBV12-3 or TRBV12-4 and TRBJ1-4, with TRBD1 identical over 8 bases. V lost 6 bases to trimming and J lost 9 bases; unmatched junction nucleotides: 15. The CDR3 is 16 amino acids. CDR3 loop: CASSSSRRGLFQKLFF. CDR3 DNA sequence: TGTGCCAGCAGCTCCTCACGCAGGGGGCTGTTTCAAAAACTGTTTTTT.